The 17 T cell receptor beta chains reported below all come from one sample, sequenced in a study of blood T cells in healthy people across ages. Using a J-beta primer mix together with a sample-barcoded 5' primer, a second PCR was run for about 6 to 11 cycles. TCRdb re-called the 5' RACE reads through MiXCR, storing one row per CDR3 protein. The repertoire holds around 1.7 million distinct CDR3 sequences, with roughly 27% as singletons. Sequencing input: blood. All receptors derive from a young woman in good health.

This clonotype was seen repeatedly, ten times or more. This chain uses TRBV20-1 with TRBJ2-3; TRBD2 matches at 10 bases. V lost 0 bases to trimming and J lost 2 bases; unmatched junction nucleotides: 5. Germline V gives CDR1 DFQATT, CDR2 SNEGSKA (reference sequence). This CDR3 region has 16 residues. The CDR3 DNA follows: TGCAGTGCTAGAGATCAACTAGCGGGGATCACAGATACGCAGTATTTT. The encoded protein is CSARDQLAGITDTQYF.

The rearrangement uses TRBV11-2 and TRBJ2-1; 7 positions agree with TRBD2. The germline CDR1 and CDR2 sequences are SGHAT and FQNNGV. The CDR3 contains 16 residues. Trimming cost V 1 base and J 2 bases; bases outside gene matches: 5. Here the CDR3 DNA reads TGTGCCAGCAGCTTAGTCCGAGGGAGGGCCTACAATGAGCAGTTCTTC. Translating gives CASSLVRGRAYNEQFF.

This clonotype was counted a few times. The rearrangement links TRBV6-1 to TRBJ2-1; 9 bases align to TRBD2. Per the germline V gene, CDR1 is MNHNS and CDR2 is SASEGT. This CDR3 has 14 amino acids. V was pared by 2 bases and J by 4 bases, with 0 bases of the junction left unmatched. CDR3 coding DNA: TGTGCCAGCAGTGAACTAGCGGGGTACAATGAGCAGTTCTTC. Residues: CASSELAGYNEQFF.

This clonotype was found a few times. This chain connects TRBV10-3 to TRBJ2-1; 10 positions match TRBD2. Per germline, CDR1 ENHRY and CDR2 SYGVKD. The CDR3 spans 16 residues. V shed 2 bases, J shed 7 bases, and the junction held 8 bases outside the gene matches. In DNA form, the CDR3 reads TGTGCCATCAGTGAGGGCCTAGCGGGAGAACTGAATGAGCAGTTCTTC. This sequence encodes CAISEGLAGELNEQFF.

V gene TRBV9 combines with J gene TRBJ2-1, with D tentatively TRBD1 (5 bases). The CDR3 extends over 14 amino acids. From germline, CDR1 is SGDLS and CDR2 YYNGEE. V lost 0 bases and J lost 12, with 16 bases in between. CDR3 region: CASSVGSGPYGQFF. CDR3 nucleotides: TGTGCCAGCAGCGTAGGGTCAGGGCCCTACGGGCAGTTCTTC. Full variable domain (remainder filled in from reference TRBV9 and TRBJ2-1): DSGVTQTPKHLITATGQRVTLRCSPRSGDLSVYWYQQSLDQGLQFLIQYYNGEERAKGNILERFSAQQFPDLHSELNLSSLELGDSALYFCASSVGSGPYGQFFGPGTRLTVL.

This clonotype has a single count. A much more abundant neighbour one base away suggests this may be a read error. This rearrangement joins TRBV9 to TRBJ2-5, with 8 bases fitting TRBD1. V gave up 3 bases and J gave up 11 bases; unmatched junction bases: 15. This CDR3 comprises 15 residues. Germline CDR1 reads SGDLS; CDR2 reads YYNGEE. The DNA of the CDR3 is TGTGCCAGCAGCGCGCACCTAACAGGGGGGAATGAGCAGTACTTC. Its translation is CASSAHLTGGNEQYF.

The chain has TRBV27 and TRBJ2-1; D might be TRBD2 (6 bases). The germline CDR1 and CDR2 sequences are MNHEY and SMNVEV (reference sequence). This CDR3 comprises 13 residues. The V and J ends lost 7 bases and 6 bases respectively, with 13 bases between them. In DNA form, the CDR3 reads TGTGCCAGCAAGCGGGCGAGCGGCAATGAGCAGTTCTTC. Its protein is CASKRASGNEQFF.

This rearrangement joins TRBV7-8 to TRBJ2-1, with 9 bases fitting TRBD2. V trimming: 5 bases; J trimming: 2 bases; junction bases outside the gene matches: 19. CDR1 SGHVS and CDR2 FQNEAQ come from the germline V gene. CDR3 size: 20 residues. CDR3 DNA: TGTGCCAGCAGCCCCGTTCGGGCGGGAGGGCCGGAAGTCCCCTACAATGAGCAGTTCTTC. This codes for CASSPVRAGGPEVPYNEQFF.

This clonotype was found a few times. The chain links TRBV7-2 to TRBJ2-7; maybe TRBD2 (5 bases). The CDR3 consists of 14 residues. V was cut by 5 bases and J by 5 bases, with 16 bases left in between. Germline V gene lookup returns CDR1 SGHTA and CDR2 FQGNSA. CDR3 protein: CASSPGRGRDEQYF. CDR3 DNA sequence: TGTGCCAGCAGCCCCGGCCGGGGTAGGGACGAGCAGTACTTC.

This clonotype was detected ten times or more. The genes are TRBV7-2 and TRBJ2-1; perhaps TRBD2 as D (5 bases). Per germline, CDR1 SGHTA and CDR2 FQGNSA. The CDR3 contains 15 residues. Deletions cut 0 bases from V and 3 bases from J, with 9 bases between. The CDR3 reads CASSLAGLLYNEQFF. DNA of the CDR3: TGTGCCAGCAGCTTAGCCGGACTCCTCTACAATGAGCAGTTCTTC.

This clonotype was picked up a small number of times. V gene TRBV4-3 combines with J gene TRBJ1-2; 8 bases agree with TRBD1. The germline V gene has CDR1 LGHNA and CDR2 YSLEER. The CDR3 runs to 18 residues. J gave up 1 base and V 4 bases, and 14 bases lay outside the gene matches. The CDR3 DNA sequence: TGCGCCAGCAGCCGGGACAGGAGCAAACGATCGTTTAACTATGGCTACACCTTC. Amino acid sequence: CASSRDRSKRSFNYGYTF.

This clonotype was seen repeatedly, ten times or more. For the CDR3, the DNA is TGCGCCAGCAGCTCTGGCCTCCGGGACAATGAGCAGTTCTTC. Translation gives CASSSGLRDNEQFF. The chain has TRBV5-1 and TRBJ2-1; D remains ambiguous. CDR3 size: 14 residues. V was clipped by 3 bases and J by 5 bases, with 12 bases between them. Germline-derived CDR1 and CDR2 are SGHRS and YFSETQ. Looking up the rest from reference TRBV5-1 and TRBJ2-1 gives the full variable domain: KAGVTQTPRYLIKTRGQQVTLSCSPISGHRSVSWYQQTPGQGLQFLFEYFSETQRNKGNFPGRFSGRQFSNSRSEMNVSTLELGDSALYLCASSSGLRDNEQFFGPGTRLTVL.

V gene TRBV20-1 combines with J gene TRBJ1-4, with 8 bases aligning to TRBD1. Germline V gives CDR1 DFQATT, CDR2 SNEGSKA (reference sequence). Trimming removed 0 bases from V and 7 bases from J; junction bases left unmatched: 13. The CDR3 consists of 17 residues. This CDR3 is CSARDGQGARRAEKLFF. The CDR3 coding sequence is TGCAGTGCTAGAGATGGGCAGGGGGCGCGACGGGCTGAAAAACTGTTTTTT.

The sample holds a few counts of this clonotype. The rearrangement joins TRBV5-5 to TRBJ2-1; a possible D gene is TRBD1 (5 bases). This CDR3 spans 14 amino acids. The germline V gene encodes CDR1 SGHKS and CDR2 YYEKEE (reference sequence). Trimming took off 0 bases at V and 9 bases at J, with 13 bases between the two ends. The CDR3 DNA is TGTGCCAGCAGCTTGGTGGTGGGGCGAGGTGAGCAGTTCTTC. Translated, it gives CASSLVVGRGEQFF.

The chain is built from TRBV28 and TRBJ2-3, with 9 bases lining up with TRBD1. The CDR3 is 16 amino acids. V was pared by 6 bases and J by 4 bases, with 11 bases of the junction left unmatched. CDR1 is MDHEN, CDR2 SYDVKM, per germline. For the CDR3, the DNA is TGTGCCAGCAGCCCGACCAGACGGGACAGGGCAGATACGCAGTATTTT. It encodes CASSPTRRDRADTQYF.

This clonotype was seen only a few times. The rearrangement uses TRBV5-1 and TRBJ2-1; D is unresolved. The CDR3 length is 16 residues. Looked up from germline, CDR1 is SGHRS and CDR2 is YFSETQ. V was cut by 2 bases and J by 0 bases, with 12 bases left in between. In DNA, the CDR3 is TGCGCCAGCAGCTTTATCCCAGATCGCTCCTACAATGAGCAGTTCTTC. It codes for CASSFIPDRSYNEQFF.

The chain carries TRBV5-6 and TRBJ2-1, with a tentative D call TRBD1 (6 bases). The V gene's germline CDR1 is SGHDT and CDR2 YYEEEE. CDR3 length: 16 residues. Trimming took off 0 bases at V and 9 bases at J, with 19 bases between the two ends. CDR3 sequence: CASSLGPGTPTGEQFF. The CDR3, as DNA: TGTGCCAGCAGCTTGGGGCCCGGGACCCCGACAGGTGAGCAGTTCTTC.